The present TCR beta chain was sequenced within a study of blood T cell repertoires in COVID-19. About the study: The United States, Italy and Spain supplied acute and convalescent COVID-19 samples.

V was cut by 2 bases and J by 2 bases, with 11 bases left in between. The CDR3 extends over 15 amino acids. In germline, CDR1 is SGHRS, CDR2 YFSETQ. In the original processing: Using reference gene primer amplification, nucleated cell counts were estimated. Libraries were prepared by immunoSEQ multiplex PCR; TCRdb keeps only in-frame clonotypes and omits some of them. The V and J calls and clone size come from that table; D and trimming were worked out from the DNA. Here the sample spans some 91,000 clones, less than 95% being singletons. The sequence came from a man between 60 and 75 years old with acute or convalescent COVID-19. The chain recombines TRBV5-1 with TRBJ1-3; D perhaps matches TRBD1 (6 bases). The sequenced sample consisted of peripheral blood. In DNA, the CDR3 is TGCGCCAGCAGCTTCCAGGGGCTTACTGGAAACACCATATATTTT. Translating gives CASSFQGLTGNTIYF.